One and the same sample provided the 21 T cell receptor beta chains below, sequenced in a study of vaccination effects on CD4 cells after COVID-19 (dated by TCRdb to 2021 to 2024). The ViraFEST assay stimulated PBMC with viral peptide pools and then used TCR sequencing to identify antigen-specific CD4+ T cell clonotypes by expansion. After less than 13 days of culture, CD4+ T cells were isolated with the EasySep CD4+ T cell isolation kit. The absence of prior SARS-CoV-2 infection in healthy vaccine recipients was confirmed by negative nucleocapsid antibodies before and after vaccination. For these receptors, no antigen is known. The method was the immunoSEQ multiplex PCR assay. The table comes from immuneACCESS by way of TCRdb, which keeps in-frame sequences with V and J called. Part of the clones is missing from these tables; in studies checked, under half for an unresolved V gene and the rest for unknown reasons. Recorded for this sample are about 43,000 clones; just over 75% of them occurred a single time. About 10% of the sample comes from the top ten.

Sequencing used CD4+ T cells from PBMCs cultured with SARS-CoV-2 spike peptides, obtained before COVID-19 vaccination. The cell subset or site tag for this specimen amounts to: SARS-CoV-2 spike overlapping peptide pool stimulation. All receptors derive from a human donor who received a COVID-19 vaccine.

Written as DNA, the CDR3 is TGTGCCAGCAGATCAATTGGCGGGGTCGAGACCCAGTACTTC. Protein sequence: CASRSIGGVETQYF. The rearrangement uses TRBV6-5 and TRBJ2-5, with D possibly TRBD2 on 6 matching bases. This CDR3 spans 14 amino acids. The germline V gene has CDR1 MNHEY and CDR2 SVGAGI. The ends were cut back, 6 bases at V and 5 bases at J, with 16 bases in the middle.

This sequence joins TRBV28 and TRBJ1-4; D possibly corresponds to TRBD1 (5 bases). Germline-derived CDR1 and CDR2 are MDHEN and SYDVKM. This CDR3 comprises 14 residues. Trimming pared 6 bases from V and 8 bases from J, leaving 16 bases between. The DNA of the CDR3 is TGTGCCAGCAGCAAGAGGGTGGGGCTGGAAAAACTGTTTTTT. As protein: CASSKRVGLEKLFF.

The chain employs TRBV19 and TRBJ1-2; no clear D. The V and J ends lost 4 bases and 4 bases respectively, with 19 bases between them. The CDR3 sequence is 16 residues long. CDR1 LNHDA and CDR2 SQIVND come from the germline V gene (reference sequence). CDR3 region: CASSSRTPTYFYGYTF. In DNA form, the CDR3 reads TGTGCCAGTAGTAGCAGAACACCAACCTACTTCTATGGCTACACCTTC.

V usage is TRBV5-1 and J usage is TRBJ2-3; perhaps TRBD1 as D (5 bases). V was pared by 4 bases and J by 1 base, with 13 bases between. CDR1 and CDR2 (germline): SGHRS, YFSETQ. The CDR3 length is 15 residues. The CDR3 nucleotides are TGCGCCAGCAGCCCGGTGACAGTCCGCACAGATACGCAGTATTTT. This codes for CASSPVTVRTDTQYF.

The chain carries TRBV2 and TRBJ2-5, with 11 bases fitting TRBD1. V shed 5 bases, J shed 5 bases, and the junction held 7 bases outside the gene matches. This CDR3 contains 15 residues. Per germline, CDR1 SNHLY and CDR2 FYNNEI. The CDR3 region has the DNA TGTGCCAGCAGTTTTGGACAGGGGGCAGGGGAGACCCAGTACTTC. Its protein product is CASSFGQGAGETQYF. The whole variable domain, filled in from reference TRBV2 and TRBJ2-5, reads EPEVTQTPSHQVTQMGQEVILRCVPISNHLYFYWYRQILGQKVEFLVSFYNNEISEKSEIFDDQFSVERPDGSNFTLKIRSTKLEDSAMYFCASSFGQGAGETQYFGPGTRLLVL.

The gene calls are TRBV2 and TRBJ2-2; possibly TRBD2 for D (5 bases). Germline CDR1 and CDR2: SNHLY and FYNNEI. V was trimmed by 3 bases and J by 16 bases, leaving 12 bases between them. The CDR3 has 11 residues. The CDR3 loop is CASSDGVEPFF. Here the CDR3 DNA reads TGTGCCAGCAGTGACGGGGTAGAACCGTTTTTT. The full variable domain, its missing parts supplied by reference TRBV2 and TRBJ2-2, is EPEVTQTPSHQVTQMGQEVILRCVPISNHLYFYWYRQILGQKVEFLVSFYNNEISEKSEIFDDQFSVERPDGSNFTLKIRSTKLEDSAMYFCASSDGVEPFFGEGSRLTVL.

The V gene is TRBV4-3, the J gene TRBJ2-3, with D possibly being TRBD1 (5 bases). Trimming pared 0 bases from V and 2 bases from J, leaving 15 bases between. The CDR3 runs to 17 residues. CDR1 and CDR2 (germline): LGHNA, YSLEER. CDR3 coding DNA: TGCGCCAGCAGCCAAGAGGGATGGTGGGGCTTCACAGATACGCAGTATTTT. Protein: CASSQEGWWGFTDTQYF.

The J gene is TRBJ2-1, the V gene TRBV5-1; 7 bases map to TRBD1. The CDR3 has 15 amino acids. V lost 4 bases to trimming and J lost 4 bases; unmatched junction nucleotides: 8. The germline gives CDR1 SGHRS, CDR2 YFSETQ. The DNA of the CDR3 is TGCGCCAGCAGCCCGCCGGGACAGTGGTACAATGAGCAGTTCTTC. Translating gives CASSPPGQWYNEQFF.

The J gene is TRBJ1-5, the V gene TRBV4-3, with D unclear. The germline V gene encodes CDR1 LGHNA and CDR2 YSLEER. There are 14 residues in the CDR3. V dropped 0 bases and J dropped 0 bases, with 3 bases sitting between them. The CDR3 loop is CASSQENSNQPQHF. CDR3 DNA sequence: TGCGCCAGCAGCCAAGAGAATAGCAATCAGCCCCAGCATTTT.

V is TRBV12-3 or TRBV12-4 and J is TRBJ1-1; D gene unclear. Trimming removed 6 bases at V and 6 bases at J, with 11 bases between. This CDR3 contains 12 residues. The CDR3 loop reads CASSSDTPEAFF. The CDR3 bases are TGTGCCAGCAGCTCGGATACCCCTGAAGCTTTCTTT.

V usage is TRBV5-1 and J usage is TRBJ2-3; unclear D gene. The V end was cut by 4 bases, the J end by 2 bases, with 11 bases between. Germline V gene lookup returns CDR1 SGHRS and CDR2 YFSETQ. The CDR3 sequence is 14 residues long. The CDR3 nucleotides read TGCGCCAGCAGCCCCTCTAGAGCCACAGATACGCAGTATTTT. It is translated as CASSPSRATDTQYF.

Written as DNA, the CDR3 is TGTGCCAGCAGCTTAGGCGCCGGGGCTTTCTTT. Protein product: CASSLGAGAFF. The V and J genes are TRBV7-9 and TRBJ1-1; D gene ambiguous. Germline CDR1 is SEHNR and CDR2 is FQNEAQ (reference sequence). CDR3 length: 11 amino acids. The V gene lost 1 base and the J gene lost 11 bases, with 8 bases spanning the gap.

The chain is built from TRBV28 and TRBJ1-2; D is undetermined. CDR1 is MDHEN and CDR2 is SYDVKM in the germline V gene. Trimming removed 6 bases from V and 0 bases from J, with 11 bases in between. This CDR3 has 14 amino acids. In nucleotides, the CDR3 is TGTGCCAGCAGCGAACAGAACTCTAACTATGGCTACACCTTC. This gives the protein CASSEQNSNYGYTF.

This clone was counted a few times. The rearrangement joins TRBV24-1 to TRBJ2-2; weak D call: TRBD2 (5 bases). From germline, CDR1 is KGHDR and CDR2 SFDVKD. The V gene lost 5 bases and the J gene lost 3 bases, with 9 bases spanning the gap. This CDR3 comprises 14 residues. Here the CDR3 reads CATSGGLDTGELFF. CDR3 nucleotide sequence: TGTGCCACCAGTGGAGGGTTGGACACCGGGGAGCTGTTTTTT.

Only one count was recorded for this clone. The chain has TRBV24-1 and TRBJ2-1; 13 positions match TRBD2. Germline V gene sequence: CDR1 KGHDR, CDR2 SFDVKD. With 2 bases clipped from V and 6 bases from J, the junction kept 3 bases outside the gene matches. The CDR3 sequence is 16 residues long. The CDR3 region is CATSDSRLAGGNEQFF. The CDR3 nucleotides are TGTGCCACCAGTGATTCCCGACTAGCGGGGGGCAATGAGCAGTTCTTC.

The table lists this clone with a count of one. V usage is TRBV5-8 and J usage is TRBJ2-7, with 12 nucleotides matching TRBD2. This CDR3 comprises 17 residues. Germline V gives CDR1 SGHTS, CDR2 YDEGEE. J was trimmed by 4 bases and V by 0 bases; bases with no gene match: 8. The CDR3 spells CASSLARTSGVNYEQYV. The CDR3 DNA reads TGTGCCAGCAGCTTGGCCAGGACTAGCGGGGTGAATTACGAGCAGTACGTC.

In this sample, this clone turned up once. The J gene is TRBJ1-2, the V gene TRBV6-1; no reliable D call. V lost 2 bases and J 2 bases, leaving 9 bases between the germline ends. Germline V lookup: CDR1 MNHNS, CDR2 SASEGT. This CDR3 is built from 14 residues. CDR3 residues: CASSELNRNYGYTF. In DNA form, the CDR3 reads TGTGCCAGCAGTGAACTCAACAGAAACTATGGCTACACCTTC.

The V call is TRBV24-1, the J call TRBJ1-5; TRBD1 is a possible D gene (6 bases). The ends were cut back, 3 bases at V and 4 bases at J, with 15 bases in the middle. The germline V gene encodes CDR1 KGHDR and CDR2 SFDVKD. The CDR3 has 16 amino acids. In DNA, the CDR3 is TGTGCCACCAGTGATGGGGGCAGCTTAGTGAATCAGCCCCAGCATTTT. This translates into CATSDGGSLVNQPQHF.

The chain combines TRBV4-2 with TRBJ2-5, with D perhaps assigned TRBD1 or TRBD2 (6 bases each). The length of the CDR3 is 16 residues. V was clipped by 4 bases and J by 0 bases, with 15 bases between them. Germline V gene lookup returns CDR1 LGHNA and CDR2 YNFKEQ. The CDR3 region is CASSRRLGGYQETQYF. In nucleotides, the CDR3 is TGTGCCAGCAGCCGACGACTCGGGGGCTACCAAGAGACCCAGTACTTC.

The chain has TRBV24-1 and TRBJ2-3; D is unclear. V was trimmed by 4 bases and J by 2 bases, leaving 9 bases between them. The CDR3 has 14 amino acids. The V gene's germline CDR1 is KGHDR and CDR2 SFDVKD. The DNA for the CDR3 is TGTGCCACCAGTGACGGGCAGCCCACAGATACGCAGTATTTT. Residues: CATSDGQPTDTQYF.

The rearrangement joins TRBV21-1 to TRBJ2-7. TRBV21-1 is tagged as a pseudogene. This CDR3 has 14 residues. For the CDR3, the DNA is TGTGCCAGCAGCAATCCTGGGTTTTTCGACGAGCAGTACGTC. It is translated as CASSNPGFFDEQYV.